This T cell receptor (beta chain) stems from a study of Ad26.COV2.S vaccination and SARS-CoV-2 variants. Study-level background: Ad26.COV2.S, an intramuscular injection, was given once or twice 56 days apart.

The treatment denotes: some 20 received Ad26.COV2.S at low or high dose, single or two shots; 5 received placebo; per-sample allocation not given. Material that was analyzed had been drawn on day 63 after the first vaccine or placebo injection. Germline CDR1 and CDR2: KGHSH and LQKENI. The V end lost 2 bases, the J end lost 4 bases, and 8 bases lay between the germline ends. There are 14 residues in the CDR3. Produced via immunoSEQ multiplex PCR; TCRdb's table is partial and in-frame only. The sample holds fewer than 900,000 clones, about 90% seen once. Specimen: peripheral blood, collected in a trial of Ad26.COV2.S vaccine versus placebo. The V and J genes are TRBV18 and TRBJ2-2; D may be TRBD2 (5 bases). The receptor's source is a person aged 18 to 65 who received the Ad26.COV2.S COVID-19 vaccine or a placebo. The CDR3 region is CASSPFEGTGELFF. The CDR3 coding sequence is TGTGCCAGCTCACCATTTGAGGGCACCGGGGAGCTGTTTTTT. Combining the CDR3 with reference TRBV18 and TRBJ2-2 gives the whole variable domain NAGVMQNPRHLVRRRGQEARLRCSPMKGHSHVYWYRQLPEEGLKFMVYLQKENIIDESGMPKERFSAEFPKEGPSILRIQQVVRGDSAAYFCASSPFEGTGELFFGEGSRLTVL.